These 24 T cell receptor beta chains came from one sample sequenced in a study of shared T cell receptors in the human thymus. Some clones are missing from TCRdb's copy, which holds only in-frame ones; the method was immunoSEQ multiplex PCR. The sample carries around 68,000 clones, about 96% recorded once. Sequencing input: thymocytes. The receptors were sampled from a human donor.

The chain uses TRBV28 and TRBJ2-3; 13 bases are a match to TRBD2. There are 16 residues in the CDR3. V lost 4 bases, J lost 6 bases, and 7 bases stayed unmatched. The V gene's germline CDR1 is MDHEN and CDR2 SYDVKM. CDR3 residues: CASSWGLAGFPDTQYF. CDR3 DNA: TGTGCCAGCAGTTGGGGACTAGCGGGATTTCCGGATACGCAGTATTTT.

This sequence joins TRBV5-1 and TRBJ2-7; TRBD1 aligns across 8 bases. This CDR3 spans 16 amino acids. Germline V CDR1 and CDR2: SGHRS, YFSETQ. With 2 bases clipped from V and 5 bases from J, the junction kept 12 bases outside the gene matches. The CDR3 DNA sequence: TGCGCCAGCAGCTTACGGACAGGGTGGTTGGCGAACGAGCAGTACTTC. It codes for CASSLRTGWLANEQYF.

V and J are TRBV4-3 and TRBJ2-2, with D tentatively TRBD1 (6 bases). This CDR3 has 17 amino acids. The V end lost 8 bases, the J end lost 7 bases, and 26 bases lay between the germline ends. In germline, CDR1 is LGHNA, CDR2 YSLEER. CDR3: CASSDRELNRVGGELFF. The CDR3, as DNA: TGCGCCAGCTCAGATAGGGAACTTAACAGGGTTGGCGGGGAGCTGTTTTTT.

The chain employs TRBV10-3 and TRBJ2-7; TRBD2 agrees at 11 bases. CDR3 length: 15 residues. V trimming: 4 bases; J trimming: 3 bases; junction bases outside the gene matches: 5. The V gene's germline CDR1 is ENHRY and CDR2 SYGVKD. In DNA, the CDR3 is TGTGCCATCAGTGGACTAGCGGGGAGTGACTACGAGCAGTACTTC. Translating gives CAISGLAGSDYEQYF.

CDR3 protein: CASSFEKGPSSYEQYF. Written as DNA, the CDR3 is TGTGCCAGCAGTTTCGAAAAGGGACCCAGCTCCTACGAGCAGTACTTC. The rearrangement links TRBV28 to TRBJ2-7; D possibly matches TRBD1 or TRBD2 (5 bases each). Germline V gene data show CDR1 as MDHEN and CDR2 as SYDVKM. This CDR3 region has 16 residues. Between the trimmed V and J ends, which lost 3 bases and 0 bases, there was a span of 15 bases.

The rearrangement links TRBV9 to TRBJ2-1, with D hard to call. The CDR3 sequence is 16 residues long. Germline V gives CDR1 SGDLS, CDR2 YYNGEE. Deletions cut 0 bases from V and 1 base from J, with 11 bases between. This chain's CDR3 is CASSVVISGSYNEQFF. CDR3 nucleotides: TGTGCCAGCAGCGTAGTAATTAGTGGGTCCTACAATGAGCAGTTCTTC.

This clone was recorded once. The gene calls are TRBV27 and TRBJ2-6, with D possibly TRBD2 on 6 matching bases. This CDR3 is 18 amino acids long. Germline V lookup: CDR1 MNHEY, CDR2 SMNVEV (reference sequence). V was clipped by 3 bases and J by 0 bases, with 15 bases between them. The CDR3 spells CASSFRFGGDSGANVLTF. CDR3 sequence (DNA): TGTGCCAGCAGTTTTAGGTTCGGCGGGGACTCTGGGGCCAACGTCCTGACTTTC.

V gene TRBV19 combines with J gene TRBJ1-2; D is ambiguous. V was clipped by 6 bases and J by 4 bases, with 12 bases between them. Germline V CDR1 and CDR2: LNHDA, SQIVND (reference sequence). The CDR3 length is 13 residues. CDR3: CASRPGRTYGYTF. The CDR3 DNA follows: TGTGCCAGTAGGCCGGGAAGAACCTATGGCTACACCTTC.

The V gene is TRBV27, the J gene TRBJ2-2; 7 bases map to TRBD2. Germline V gives CDR1 MNHEY, CDR2 SMNVEV (reference sequence). There are 15 residues in the CDR3. V dropped 4 bases and J dropped 1; count of bases not matched to a gene: 3. The CDR3, as DNA: TGTGCCAGCAGTTGTACGGGGGGGAACACCGGGGAGCTGTTTTTT. Translated, it gives CASSCTGGNTGELFF.

J is TRBJ2-3 and V is TRBV9; D may be TRBD1 (6 bases). Germline V CDR1 and CDR2: SGDLS, YYNGEE. Trimming left V 0 bases short and J 2 bases short, with 13 bases between. The CDR3 runs to 16 residues. The CDR3 reads CASSVDGTNSTDTQYF. The DNA of the CDR3 is TGTGCCAGCAGCGTAGATGGGACAAATTCCACAGATACGCAGTATTTT.

This chain uses TRBV2 with TRBJ2-2, with 8 bases that match TRBD2. The junction had 11 bases not matched to a gene; V was cut back by 8 bases and J by 3 bases. The V gene's germline CDR1 is SNHLY and CDR2 FYNNEI. The CDR3 is 16 amino acids. This CDR3 reads CASYHNPGGHTGELFF. The CDR3 DNA sequence: TGTGCCAGCTATCATAATCCGGGGGGGCACACCGGGGAGCTGTTTTTT.

The chain joins TRBV11-2 to TRBJ1-2, with D unresolved. Germline V gene sequence: CDR1 SGHAT, CDR2 FQNNGV. The V and J ends lost 3 bases and 3 bases respectively, with 11 bases between them. The CDR3 has 14 residues. The CDR3 spells CASSLQKNYYGYTF. In nucleotides, the CDR3 is TGTGCCAGCAGCTTGCAGAAGAATTACTATGGCTACACCTTC.

The chain carries TRBV7-8 and TRBJ2-4, with D tentatively TRBD1 (6 bases). The ends were cut back, 11 bases at V and 0 bases at J, with 20 bases in the middle. The CDR3 totals 16 residues. Germline V lookup: CDR1 SGHVS, CDR2 FQNEAQ. The CDR3 loop reads CASEGQGPIAKNIQYF. The CDR3 DNA is TGTGCCTCCGAGGGACAAGGGCCGATAGCCAAAAACATTCAGTACTTC.

The genes are TRBV25-1 and TRBJ2-2, with no clear D. Trimming cost V 0 bases and J 5 bases, with 10 bases left between them. The CDR3 is 15 residues long. From germline, CDR1 is MGHDK and CDR2 SYGVNS. This chain's CDR3 is CASSEYRVGTGELFF. The CDR3 DNA sequence: TGTGCCAGCAGTGAATATAGGGTTGGTACCGGGGAGCTGTTTTTT.

The V gene is TRBV28, the J gene TRBJ2-2; 10 bases fit TRBD2. V lost 7 bases and J lost 7; bases outside the gene matches: 12. Germline V gene sequence: CDR1 MDHEN, CDR2 SYDVKM. CDR3 size: 16 residues. Written as DNA, the CDR3 is TGTGCCAGCACCCGGGCGGGAGCGGGGGGGTACGGGGAGCTGTTTTTT. This translates into CASTRAGAGGYGELFF. The complete variable domain, with remaining parts taken from reference TRBV28 and TRBJ2-2, reads DVKVTQSSRYLVKRTGEKVFLECVQDMDHENMFWYRQDPGLGLRLIYFSYDVKMKEKGDIPEGYSVSREKKERFSLILESASTNQTSMYLCASTRAGAGGYGELFFGEGSRLTVL.

The chain combines TRBV5-4 with TRBJ2-7; 10 positions agree with TRBD1. The CDR3 length is 19 residues. CDR1 is SGHNT and CDR2 is YYREEE in the germline V gene (reference sequence). V dropped 5 bases and J dropped 4; count of bases not matched to a gene: 21. CDR3 sequence: CASRAGTGDNSEGRYEQYF. CDR3 nucleotides: TGTGCCAGCAGGGCAGGGACAGGGGATAACTCCGAGGGCCGATACGAGCAGTACTTC.

The chain recombines TRBV7-9 with TRBJ2-3; D is perhaps TRBD1 (6 bases). Trimming pared 1 base from V and 2 bases from J, leaving 19 bases between. Germline assignment: CDR1 SEHNR and CDR2 FQNEAQ (reference sequence). This CDR3 is 18 amino acids long. The CDR3 spells CASSLVDIWGLFTDTQYF. CDR3 DNA: TGTGCCAGCAGCTTAGTGGACATATGGGGGCTTTTCACAGATACGCAGTATTTT.

The V and J genes are TRBV10-3 and TRBJ1-1, with a tentative D call TRBD1 (5 bases). CDR1 is ENHRY and CDR2 is SYGVKD in the germline V gene. The CDR3 spans 14 residues. V gave up 0 bases and J gave up 3 bases, with 8 bases separating them. The CDR3 loop is CAISESSGDTEAFF. CDR3 in DNA: TGTGCCATCAGTGAGTCATCGGGGGACACTGAAGCTTTCTTT.

The rearrangement joins TRBV15 to TRBJ1-1; the match to TRBD1 covers 7 bases. Germline V gene sequence: CDR1 LNHNV, CDR2 YYDKDF (reference sequence). V trimming: 8 bases; J trimming: 4 bases; junction bases outside the gene matches: 19. The CDR3 runs to 17 residues. The CDR3 region is CATSDPSTGLGSTEAFF. Written as DNA, the CDR3 is TGTGCCACCTCGGATCCCTCGACAGGGCTTGGGAGCACTGAAGCTTTCTTT. Looking up the rest from reference TRBV15 and TRBJ1-1 gives the full variable domain: DAMVIQNPRYQVTQFGKPVTLSCSQTLNHNVMYWYQQKSSQAPKLLFHYYDKDFNNEADTPDNFQSRRPNTSFCFLDIRSPGLGDTAMYLCATSDPSTGLGSTEAFFGQGTRLTVV.

In regard to this clone: One junction end disagrees with the germline gene, perhaps due to a read error. The genes are TRBV28 and TRBJ2-5, with D hard to call. From germline, CDR1 is MDHEN and CDR2 SYDVKM. The CDR3 is 12 residues long. CDR3 region: CASRNEQEAQYF. The CDR3 DNA sequence: TGTGCCAGCCGTAACGAACAAGAGGCCCAGTACTTC. Complete variable domain (other parts from reference TRBV28 and TRBJ2-5): DVKVTQSSRYLVKRTGEKVFLECVQDMDHENMFWYRQDPGLGLRLIYFSYDVKMKEKGDIPEGYSVSREKKERFSLILESASTNQTSMYLCASRNEQEAQYFGPGTRLLVL.

The chain uses TRBV7-6 and TRBJ1-5; the match to TRBD1 covers 7 bases. Germline V lookup: CDR1 SGHVS, CDR2 FNYEAQ. This CDR3 has 14 residues. Trimming took 5 bases from V and 2 from J; bases not matched to a gene: 3. CDR3 protein: CASSPGGGNQPQHF. The CDR3 nucleotides are TGTGCCAGCAGCCCAGGGGGGGGCAATCAGCCCCAGCATTTT.

The V and J genes are TRBV7-8 and TRBJ1-1; the match to TRBD1 covers 7 bases. CDR1 SGHVS and CDR2 FQNEAQ come from the germline V gene. The J segment lost 4 bases and the V segment lost 0 bases, leaving 11 bases of the junction unmatched. This CDR3 comprises 17 residues. The CDR3 is CASSLARGVRRTTEAFF. In DNA, the CDR3 is TGTGCCAGCAGCTTAGCCAGGGGGGTTAGGCGTACCACTGAAGCTTTCTTT.

The rearrangement links TRBV28 to TRBJ1-2, with 7 positions matching TRBD1. The CDR3 runs to 15 residues. V lost 5 bases and J lost 4; bases outside the gene matches: 10. Germline V gives CDR1 MDHEN, CDR2 SYDVKM. The CDR3: CASSPHRGVAYGYTF. The CDR3, as DNA: TGTGCCAGCAGTCCCCACAGGGGAGTAGCCTATGGCTACACCTTC.

This sequence joins TRBV19 and TRBJ2-7; no firm D call. Germline V lookup: CDR1 LNHDA, CDR2 SQIVND (reference sequence). Trimming shortened V by 3 bases and J by 2 bases, and 11 bases separated the two germline ends. The CDR3 contains 14 residues. The chain's CDR3 is CASSIVSPAYEQYF. For the CDR3, the DNA is TGTGCCAGTAGTATTGTCAGTCCGGCCTACGAGCAGTACTTC. The variable domain in full, completed from reference TRBV19 and TRBJ2-7, reads DGGITQSPKYLFRKEGQNVTLSCEQNLNHDAMYWYRQDPGQGLRLIYYSQIVNDFQKGDIAEGYSVSREKKESFPLTVTSAQKNPTAFYLCASSIVSPAYEQYFGPGTRLTVT.